This entry lists 26 T cell receptor beta chains sequenced from one sample in a study of T cells in tuberculosis. Sequencing used immunoSEQ multiplex PCR; TCRdb keeps in-frame clones, though not all of them. Found here are around 35,000 clones, 90% to 95% of them singletons; the top ten hold 9% to 14%. Sample: PBMCs. The receptors were sampled from a donor aged 10 to 29 with latent tuberculosis or without tuberculosis infection. Some clones in this sample may be carry-over from other donors' samples.

The rearrangement links TRBV6-4 to TRBJ1-5; D might be TRBD1 (5 bases). The CDR3 loop spans 15 amino acids. Germline CDR1 MRHNA, CDR2 SNTAGT. The CDR3 loop is CDSPNRDYSNQPQHF. CDR3 DNA sequence: TGTGACTCACCCAACCGGGACTATAGCAATCAGCCCCAGCATTTT.

This chain connects TRBV30 to TRBJ2-5; the D gene is possibly TRBD1 (7 bases). Trimming stripped 1 base from V and 3 bases from J, with 15 bases between. CDR3 length: 15 residues. The V gene's germline CDR1 is GTSNPN and CDR2 SVGIG (reference sequence). CDR3 sequence reads: CAWSGGGTVKETQYF. Written as DNA, the CDR3 is TGTGCCTGGAGTGGAGGAGGGACAGTTAAAGAGACCCAGTACTTC.

The CDR3 DNA reads TGTGCCAGCACCAGAACGATTGGGGGGAGGACAGATACGCAGTATTTT. Encoded protein: CASTRTIGGRTDTQYF. The chain couples TRBV11-2 to TRBJ2-3; maybe TRBD2 (6 bases). Germline loops: CDR1 SGHAT, CDR2 FQNNGV. Trimming removed 7 bases at V and 3 bases at J, with 20 bases between. The CDR3 is 16 amino acids.

This clone was detected only once. This chain connects TRBV30 to TRBJ1-2, with D uncertain. Germline V lookup: CDR1 GTSNPN, CDR2 SVGIG (reference sequence). The V end was cut by 4 bases, the J end by 3 bases, with 15 bases between. The CDR3 totals 14 residues. CDR3 sequence: CAWKRRASHYGYTF. CDR3 sequence (DNA): TGTGCCTGGAAACGGCGGGCATCACACTATGGCTACACCTTC. Using reference TRBV30 and TRBJ1-2 for the parts outside the CDR3, the full variable domain is SQTIHQWPATLVQPVGSPLSLECTVEGTSNPNLYWYRQAAGRGLQLLFYSVGIGQISSEVPQNLSASRPQDRQFILSSKKLLLSDSGFYLCAWKRRASHYGYTFGSGTRLTVV.

The chain links TRBV7-2 to TRBJ2-1; 10 positions agree with TRBD1. J lost 6 bases, V lost 1 base, and 0 bases had no gene match. CDR3 length equals 14 residues. Looked up from germline, CDR1 is SGHTA and CDR2 is FQGNSA. In DNA form, the CDR3 reads TGTGCCAGCAGCTTAGGGACAGGGGGCAATGAGCAGTTCTTC. It codes for CASSLGTGGNEQFF.

The chain uses TRBV12-5 and TRBJ1-2; D ambiguous. The CDR3 spans 14 residues. Trimming left V 5 bases short and J 0 bases short, with 10 bases between. Germline CDR1 LGHNT, CDR2 FRNRAP. The CDR3 reads CASGPGGTNYGYTF. CDR3 DNA: TGTGCTAGTGGTCCCGGCGGCACTAACTATGGCTACACCTTC.

This chain uses TRBV7-8 with TRBJ2-1; the match to TRBD2 covers 12 bases. With 3 bases clipped from V and 4 bases from J, the junction kept 7 bases outside the gene matches. The CDR3 length is 17 residues. The germline CDR1 and CDR2 sequences are SGHVS and FQNEAQ. The CDR3, as DNA: TGTGCCAGCAGCTTGACTAGCGGGGGAGTGCTATACAATGAGCAGTTCTTC. As protein: CASSLTSGGVLYNEQFF.

V gene TRBV7-8 combines with J gene TRBJ1-1; D possibly corresponds to TRBD1 (5 bases). The CDR3 is 17 amino acids. Germline V gene data show CDR1 as SGHVS and CDR2 as FQNEAQ. V was trimmed by 6 bases and J by 1 base, leaving 21 bases between them. The CDR3 coding sequence is TGTGCCAGCAGTGCAAAGGGGATGCTGCAGGGGAACACTGAAGCTTTCTTT. It is translated as CASSAKGMLQGNTEAFF.

The genes are TRBV19 and TRBJ2-7, with TRBD2 matching over 7 bases. The V gene end was trimmed by 1 base and the J gene end by 1 base; junction bases not matched to a gene: 4. This CDR3 has 15 residues. Germline CDR1 is LNHDA and CDR2 is SQIVND (reference sequence). DNA of the CDR3: TGTGCCAGTAGTATAGCGCCTAGCGGTTCCTACGAGCAGTACTTC. This translates into CASSIAPSGSYEQYF.

The chain combines TRBV2 with TRBJ2-7; 7 bases match TRBD1. With V trimmed by 8 bases and J by 4 bases, 14 bases remained unmatched. The CDR3 loop spans 15 amino acids. Germline assignment: CDR1 SNHLY and CDR2 FYNNEI. As DNA, the CDR3 is TGTGCCAGCTCAGTCGGAAGGGGGCTTGGTTACGAGCAGTACTTC. As protein: CASSVGRGLGYEQYF.

The chain carries TRBV18 and TRBJ1-1; 8 positions match TRBD1. V lost 3 bases, J lost 0 bases, and 3 bases stayed unmatched. Germline CDR1 KGHSH, CDR2 LQKENI. The length of the CDR3 is 15 residues. The DNA for the CDR3 is TGTGCCAGCTCACCGAGGACAGGGCTGAACACTGAAGCTTTCTTT. Its translation is CASSPRTGLNTEAFF.

The chain joins TRBV7-3 to TRBJ2-2; TRBD1 agrees at 11 bases. Germline values: CDR1 SGHTA, CDR2 FQGTGA. The CDR3 runs 15 residues. The V gene end was trimmed by 5 bases and the J gene end by 6 bases; junction bases not matched to a gene: 5. The DNA for the CDR3 is TGTGCCAGCAGCACCTCGGACAGGGGGCCCGGGGAGCTGTTTTTT. It specifies CASSTSDRGPGELFF.

This sequence joins TRBV6-5 and TRBJ2-7; 8 bases fit TRBD1. The ends lost 2 bases at V and 4 bases at J; junction bases unmatched: 7. Germline V gene data show CDR1 as MNHEY and CDR2 as SVGAGI. This CDR3 contains 15 residues. CDR3 in amino acids: CASSYGRGPAYEQYF. The DNA of the CDR3 is TGTGCCAGCAGTTACGGCAGGGGGCCGGCGTACGAGCAGTACTTC.

The V and J genes are TRBV9 and TRBJ2-2; a possible D gene is TRBD1 (5 bases). The CDR3 is 15 residues long. The V end lost 0 bases, the J end lost 5 bases, and 11 bases lay between the germline ends. Germline lookup yields CDR1 SGDLS and CDR2 YYNGEE. CDR3 region: CASSVAGRVTGELFF. The CDR3 DNA sequence: TGTGCCAGCAGCGTAGCGGGCAGGGTGACCGGGGAGCTGTTTTTT.

The chain links TRBV6-4 to TRBJ2-3, with 13 bases lining up with TRBD2. CDR1 is MRHNA and CDR2 is SNTAGT in the germline V gene. CDR3 length: 15 amino acids. J was trimmed by 6 bases and V by 6 bases; bases with no gene match: 6. The CDR3 DNA is TGTGCCAGCAGCCAGACTAGCGGGGGGACGGATACGCAGTATTTT. This sequence encodes CASSQTSGGTDTQYF.

The chain couples TRBV13 to TRBJ2-1, with 10 bases fitting TRBD2. The V and J ends lost 10 bases and 1 base, in that order; junction bases with no gene match: 13. This CDR3 is 17 amino acids long. Germline-derived CDR1 and CDR2 are PRHDT and FYEKMQ (reference sequence). The CDR3 sequence: CATRQLAGELSYNEQFF. CDR3 nucleotide sequence: TGTGCCACCCGACAGCTAGCGGGGGAATTATCCTACAATGAGCAGTTCTTC.

This chain joins TRBV6-5 and TRBJ2-2, with D maybe TRBD1 (5 bases). There are 16 residues in the CDR3. Between the trimmed V and J ends, which lost 2 bases and 2 bases, there was a span of 12 bases. Germline CDR1 is MNHEY and CDR2 is SVGAGI. The CDR3 DNA sequence: TGTGCCAGCAGTTACATAGGGGCTACTAACACCGGGGAGCTGTTTTTT. Amino acids: CASSYIGATNTGELFF.

This chain links TRBV2 with TRBJ1-3; D is uncertain. The germline CDR1 and CDR2 sequences are SNHLY and FYNNEI. The germline V and J ends were trimmed by 2 bases and 4 bases, with 6 bases remaining between them. The CDR3 totals 13 residues. CDR3 loop: CASSESGGNTIYF. DNA for the CDR3: TGTGCCAGCAGTGAATCTGGCGGAAACACCATATATTTT.

This sequence joins TRBV29-1 and TRBJ1-1; D gene uncertain. V was shortened by 6 bases and J by 2 bases, with 13 bases between the two germline ends. The CDR3 length is 13 residues. CDR1 and CDR2 from the germline V gene are SQVTM and ANQGSEA. The CDR3 bases are TGCAGCGTCGCCCAGCAGGTTAACACTGAAGCTTTCTTT. Its translation is CSVAQQVNTEAFF.

V is TRBV7-2 and J is TRBJ2-2; 10 bases match TRBD1. Germline assignment: CDR1 SGHTA and CDR2 FQGNSA. V lost 5 bases and J lost 0; bases outside the gene matches: 3. The CDR3 covers 16 residues. The CDR3 spells CASSATGGANTGELFF. The CDR3 nucleotides are TGTGCCAGCAGCGCGACAGGGGGCGCGAACACCGGGGAGCTGTTTTTT.

This sequence joins TRBV6-5 and TRBJ1-1; D ambiguous. The CDR3 is made up of 13 amino acids. Germline CDR1 and CDR2: MNHEY and SVGAGI. V lost 3 bases to trimming and J lost 7 bases, with 12 bases between them. The CDR3 nucleotides read TGTGCCAGCAGTTATACGAGAGGGTTTGAAGCTTTCTTT. Translated, it gives CASSYTRGFEAFF.

The chain joins TRBV5-1 to TRBJ2-2; D is perhaps TRBD1 (5 bases). CDR3 length: 16 residues. Germline loops: CDR1 SGHRS, CDR2 YFSETQ. Trimming pared 2 bases from V and 1 base from J, leaving 12 bases between. This chain's CDR3 is CASSLEDTWNTGELFF. For the CDR3, the DNA is TGCGCCAGCAGCTTAGAGGACACGTGGAACACCGGGGAGCTGTTTTTT.

The chain links TRBV5-1 to TRBJ2-3, with D possibly matching TRBD2 (5 bases). The CDR3 length is 13 residues. V was cut by 4 bases and J by 6 bases, with 12 bases left in between. From germline, CDR1 is SGHRS and CDR2 YFSETQ. The CDR3 sequence: CASSLTPGDTQYF. For the CDR3, the DNA is TGCGCCAGCAGCCTAACTCCGGGGGATACGCAGTATTTT.

In its sample, this clone ranks as medium-sized. V usage is TRBV6-5 and J usage is TRBJ1-4; D not resolved. V was clipped by 5 bases and J by 3 bases, with 13 bases between them. The germline gives CDR1 MNHEY, CDR2 SVGAGI. The CDR3 length is 15 residues. CDR3 in amino acids: CASSTHELANEKLFF. For the CDR3, the DNA is TGTGCCAGCAGTACCCATGAGTTGGCTAATGAAAAACTGTTTTTT.

CDR3 residues: CASSPGQGVPYEQYF. DNA of the CDR3: TGTGCCAGCAGTCCCGGACAGGGGGTTCCCTACGAGCAGTACTTC. The chain uses TRBV6-5 and TRBJ2-7; 10 nucleotides align to TRBD1. The germline gives CDR1 MNHEY, CDR2 SVGAGI. After removal of 5 bases from V and 2 bases from J, the junction contained 6 bases not matched to a gene. The CDR3 is 15 residues long.

The V call is TRBV27, the J call TRBJ1-4; D perhaps matches TRBD1 (6 bases). The CDR3 is made up of 17 amino acids. Germline assignment: CDR1 MNHEY and CDR2 SMNVEV (reference sequence). V gave up 6 bases and J gave up 0 bases, with 17 bases separating them. CDR3 amino acids: CASRPKQGGPTNEKLFF. The CDR3 coding sequence is TGTGCCAGCAGACCGAAACAGGGTGGGCCAACTAATGAAAAACTGTTTTTT.